This TCR beta chain is from a study of T cell responses to AZD1222 COVID-19 vaccine. The sample holds many counts of this clone. V lost 2 bases, J lost 6 bases, and 16 bases lay in between. Per germline, CDR1 SGHTA and CDR2 FQGNSA. The CDR3 covers 16 residues. Clones were sequenced by immunoSEQ multiplex PCR, and TCRdb holds only the in-frame ones, with some missing. The sample yields around 120,000 clones, about 90% seen once. This receptor was identified in an adult in good health. This chain links TRBV7-2 with TRBJ2-2; D uncertain. The sequencing used peripheral blood, collected on day 0 of AZD1222 vaccination. In DNA, the CDR3 is TGTGCCAGCAGCTTAAGTCAGCCCTTGAGTGCCGGGGAGCTGTTTTTT. The encoded protein is CASSLSQPLSAGELFF.